A selection of T cell receptor beta chains follows, all from one sample in a study of STAT5B mutations in CD4+ large granular lymphocyte leukemia. Only in-frame clones appear in the TCRdb table, and some are missing; sequencing was by immunoSEQ multiplex PCR. The profile covers around 27,000 clones, with roughly 75% appearing a single time and approximately 3.1% taken by the ten largest. The specimen sequenced was CD4+ T cells from blood buffy coats. Source of these receptors: a human donor in good health. Each CDR3 is given with its conserved first and last residue. Expanded clones get a size class; other rows say once, few or many, or leave the size out.

TRBJ2-5,-,TRBV9,CASSVVGETQYF
TRBJ1-2,-,TRBV28,CASSLWGQGAIYGYTF
TRBJ2-1,-,TRBV29-1,CSVGSGNNEQFF
TRBJ1-5,-,TRBV7-8,CASPSRQPQHF
TRBJ2-3,-,TRBV2,CASSEFQGAADTQYF
TRBJ1-6,-,TRBV19,CASSINGDSPLHF
TRBJ2-7,few,TRBV11-1,CASSLESGRTYEQYF
TRBJ1-6,-,TRBV30,CAWSTGLNSPLHF
TRBJ2-1,-,TRBV20-1,CSASGRDEQFF
TRBJ2-7,-,TRBV27,CASSLVFPGLAGRVRDEQYF
TRBJ2-1,-,TRBV7-8,CASSLEEAGRDEQFF
TRBJ2-1,-,TRBV14,CASSLPGIHNEQFF
TRBJ1-2,few,TRBV6-1,CASTQGPLSGGGYTF
TRBJ2-1,-,TRBV12-5,CASGLTSGYYNEQFF
TRBJ2-2,-,TRBV9,CASSVFGTGELFF
TRBJ2-7,-,TRBV11-2,CASSLRLAGIYEQYF
TRBJ2-1,-,TRBV7-2,CASSLALILDNEQFF
TRBJ2-1,-,TRBV21-1,CASPGVGGTYNEQFF
TRBJ1-2,-,TRBV30,CAWNKKGTSGYTF
TRBJ2-7,-,TRBV6-5,CASSYPGGNEQYF
TRBJ2-1,-,TRBV14,CASSPETVYNEQFF
TRBJ1-1,once,TRBV19,CATRRGTLNTEAFF
TRBJ2-1,-,TRBV7-9,CASSGSSYNEQFF
TRBJ1-5,-,TRBV2,CASRAGQVNQPQHF
TRBJ2-7,-,TRBV7-9,CASSFGGPQFSEQYF
TRBJ2-3,-,TRBV11-2,CASSLVRGGPVTDTQYF
TRBJ2-3,-,TRBV19,CASRDPLGRWADTQYF
TRBJ2-7,-,TRBV11-2,CASSLVTGQGEQYF
TRBJ2-2,-,TRBV7-9,CASSPSRGDIRELFF
TRBJ2-7,-,TRBV18,CASSTLLATGGQDEQYF
TRBJ2-1,-,TRBV5-6,CASSGRTSGGNYNEQFF
TRBJ1-1,-,TRBV7-2,CASSLGHRGMGTEAFF
TRBJ2-3,-,TRBV28,CATSRGPDTQYF
TRBJ2-7,-,TRBV15,CATSRPFGTRGEQYF
TRBJ2-3,-,TRBV7-3,CASSVSSGPTDTQYF
TRBJ2-7,-,TRBV19,CASSPAFNEQYF
TRBJ2-1,-,TRBV5-4,CASSLISGYNEQFF
TRBJ2-7,-,TRBV11-2,CASSLDRTSAYEQYF
TRBJ2-7,-,TRBV4-1,CASSPGDRDYEQYF
TRBJ2-2,-,TRBV7-3,CASSKLAGGPGTGELFF
TRBJ2-7,-,TRBV6-5,CASSFLWGYEQYF
TRBJ2-3,few,TRBV11-2,CASSLSPRGSDTQYF
TRBJ2-1,-,TRBV15,CATSRPAGTDEQFF
TRBJ1-2,-,TRBV6-6,CASSYGTNYGYTF
TRBJ1-6,few,TRBV6-1,CASSRQSLRSPLHF
TRBJ2-1,-,TRBV10-3,CAISEPGLGRNEQFF
TRBJ2-2,-,TRBV7-9,CASRRFGSGTNTGELFF
TRBJ1-1,-,TRBV28,CASSLPLNTEAFF